These 17 T cell receptor beta chains share one sample of origin, sequenced in a study of blood T cell repertoires in COVID-19. Libraries were prepared by immunoSEQ multiplex PCR; TCRdb keeps only in-frame clonotypes and omits some of them. The sample includes some 140,000 clones, about 76% seen only once; the top ten take 5%. The sample comprised peripheral blood. The origin of the receptors is a woman in her seventies with COVID-19, enrolled during active disease.

This rearrangement joins TRBV28 to TRBJ1-2; D perhaps matches TRBD1 (6 bases). Germline assignment: CDR1 MDHEN and CDR2 SYDVKM. The V and J ends lost 6 bases and 9 bases respectively, with 20 bases between them. The CDR3 consists of 14 residues. The CDR3: CASSQLTGSGSYTF. In DNA, the CDR3 is TGTGCCAGCAGCCAACTTACAGGGTCCGGAAGCTACACCTTC.

V and J are TRBV4-3 and TRBJ2-1; D might be TRBD2 (5 bases). The CDR3 is 16 residues long. Between the trimmed V and J ends, which lost 0 bases and 7 bases, there was a span of 16 bases. Per the germline V gene, CDR1 is LGHNA and CDR2 is YSLEER. In DNA, the CDR3 is TGCGCCAGCAGCCAAGATCCTAGGACTCCTAGAAATGAGCAGTTCTTC. This encodes CASSQDPRTPRNEQFF.

The rearrangement uses TRBV19 and TRBJ2-2, with a tentative D call TRBD1 (5 bases). The CDR3 is made up of 14 amino acids. V lost 7 bases and J 6 bases, leaving 15 bases between the germline ends. From germline, CDR1 is LNHDA and CDR2 SQIVND (reference sequence). CDR3 sequence (DNA): TGTGCCAGTACTCTATCGAGACAGCCCGGGGAGCTGTTTTTT. This encodes CASTLSRQPGELFF.

This rearrangement joins TRBV18 to TRBJ2-1; D gene ambiguous. Trimming shortened V by 4 bases and J by 0 bases, and 22 bases separated the two germline ends. The germline V gene encodes CDR1 KGHSH and CDR2 LQKENI. This CDR3 comprises 19 residues. CDR3 DNA: TGTGCCAGCTCACGCTACCCTCCGGTTTCCTCCCACTCCTACAATGAGCAGTTCTTC. Its translation is CASSRYPPVSSHSYNEQFF.

V and J are TRBV18 and TRBJ1-4; D may be TRBD1 (5 bases). Trimming shortened V by 3 bases and J by 4 bases, and 9 bases separated the two germline ends. The CDR3 covers 14 residues. Germline V gene sequence: CDR1 KGHSH, CDR2 LQKENI. The CDR3 loop reads CASSPTAGNEKLFF. CDR3 nucleotides: TGTGCCAGCTCACCGACAGCGGGTAATGAAAAACTGTTTTTT.

This clone was detected many times. The V and J genes are TRBV3-1 (or the pseudogene TRBV3-2) and TRBJ1-2; the match to TRBD1 covers 7 bases. Looked up from germline, CDR1 is LGHDT and CDR2 is YNNKEL (reference sequence). With V trimmed by 4 bases and J by 5 bases, 4 bases remained unmatched. This CDR3 spans 13 amino acids. The CDR3 region has the DNA TGTGCCAGCAGCCGGGGACAGCCTTATGGCTACACCTTC. This translates into CASSRGQPYGYTF.

The chain uses TRBV15 and TRBJ2-2, with TRBD1 matching 8 bases. V gave up 1 base and J gave up 4 bases; unmatched junction bases: 14. The CDR3 sequence is 19 residues long. Germline V gene lookup returns CDR1 LNHNV and CDR2 YYDKDF (reference sequence). In DNA, the CDR3 is TGTGCCACCAGCAGAGTTAAGGTTACAGGGGGGTTCCGCACCGGGGAGCTGTTTTTT. This encodes CATSRVKVTGGFRTGELFF. Based on the CDR3 plus reference TRBV15 and TRBJ2-2, the full variable domain is DAMVIQNPRYQVTQFGKPVTLSCSQTLNHNVMYWYQQKSSQAPKLLFHYYDKDFNNEADTPDNFQSRRPNTSFCFLDIRSPGLGDTAMYLCATSRVKVTGGFRTGELFFGEGSRLTVL.

This chain uses TRBV7-2 with TRBJ2-3, with 9 bases matching TRBD2. The germline V gene has CDR1 SGHTA and CDR2 FQGNSA. Trimming cost V 5 bases and J 6 bases; bases outside gene matches: 12. The CDR3 spans 16 residues. The CDR3 sequence: CASSPVGRGGGDTQYF. Written as DNA, the CDR3 is TGTGCCAGCAGCCCCGTCGGGCGGGGGGGCGGGGATACGCAGTATTTT.

The rearrangement uses TRBV4-2 and TRBJ1-1, with D perhaps TRBD1 (5 bases). The CDR3 contains 11 residues. Deletions cut 5 bases from V and 10 bases from J, with 11 bases between. CDR1 and CDR2 (germline): LGHNA, YNFKEQ. The CDR3 sequence: CASSDTGGAFF. For the CDR3, the DNA is TGTGCCAGCAGCGACACGGGGGGAGCTTTCTTT.

This chain uses TRBV30 with TRBJ1-2; 9 bases map to TRBD1. The CDR3 totals 12 residues. The junction had 4 bases not matched to a gene; V was cut back by 5 bases and J by 6 bases. CDR1 and CDR2 (germline): GTSNPN, SVGIG (reference sequence). This CDR3 is CAWGRTGDGYTF. Here the CDR3 DNA reads TGTGCCTGGGGCCGGACAGGGGATGGCTACACCTTC.

V is TRBV3-1 (or the pseudogene TRBV3-2) and J is TRBJ2-2; maybe TRBD2 (5 bases). The V end lost 7 bases, the J end lost 1 base, and 10 bases lay between the germline ends. CDR3 length equals 14 residues. Per the germline V gene, CDR1 is LGHDT and CDR2 is YNNKEL (reference sequence). The CDR3 reads CASTEALNTGELFF. The CDR3 nucleotides read TGTGCCAGCACGGAGGCTCTGAACACCGGGGAGCTGTTTTTT.

This clone was counted a few times. The chain employs TRBV5-1 and TRBJ2-7; D possibly corresponds to TRBD1 (5 bases). Deletions cut 4 bases from V and 5 bases from J, with 16 bases between. CDR3 length: 14 amino acids. The V gene's germline CDR1 is SGHRS and CDR2 YFSETQ. CDR3 in DNA: TGCGCCAGCAGCCGATACGCAGGGAACCACGAGCAGTACTTC. It specifies CASSRYAGNHEQYF. The complete variable domain, with remaining parts taken from reference TRBV5-1 and TRBJ2-7, reads KAGVTQTPRYLIKTRGQQVTLSCSPISGHRSVSWYQQTPGQGLQFLFEYFSETQRNKGNFPGRFSGRQFSNSRSEMNVSTLELGDSALYLCASSRYAGNHEQYFGPGTRLTVT.

The genes are TRBV5-4 and TRBJ1-1, with 9 nucleotides matching TRBD1. The CDR3 is 15 amino acids. CDR1 is SGHNT, CDR2 YYREEE, per germline (reference sequence). V dropped 4 bases and J dropped 2; count of bases not matched to a gene: 6. The CDR3 DNA sequence: TGTGCCAGCAGCCCCGGGACAGGGACCAACACTGAAGCTTTCTTT. It specifies CASSPGTGTNTEAFF.

This chain links TRBV9 with TRBJ2-5, with 8 bases fitting TRBD1. J gave up 2 bases and V 6 bases, and 9 bases lay outside the gene matches. This CDR3 has 15 amino acids. Germline V lookup: CDR1 SGDLS, CDR2 YYNGEE. DNA for the CDR3: TGTGCCAGCACCAGGACAGGGAGAGGACAAGAGACCCAGTACTTC. Amino acids: CASTRTGRGQETQYF. The full variable domain, rest sourced from reference TRBV9 and TRBJ2-5, is DSGVTQTPKHLITATGQRVTLRCSPRSGDLSVYWYQQSLDQGLQFLIQYYNGEERAKGNILERFSAQQFPDLHSELNLSSLELGDSALYFCASTRTGRGQETQYFGPGTRLLVL.

J is TRBJ2-4 and V is TRBV15; TRBD1 matches 11 bases. Germline lookup yields CDR1 LNHNV and CDR2 YYDKDF (reference sequence). V trimming: 8 bases; J trimming: 6 bases; junction bases outside the gene matches: 12. This CDR3 spans 16 amino acids. CDR3 amino acids: CATSQVTGTGGNIQYF. The CDR3 coding sequence is TGTGCCACCTCTCAAGTAACCGGGACAGGGGGAAACATTCAGTACTTC.

The rearrangement links TRBV14 to TRBJ2-7, with TRBD1 matching 8 bases. CDR3 size: 16 residues. The J segment lost 7 bases and the V segment lost 4 bases, leaving 15 bases of the junction unmatched. Germline V gives CDR1 SGHDN, CDR2 FVKESK. CDR3 sequence reads: CASSPPFLQGANEQYF. The CDR3 DNA follows: TGTGCCAGCAGCCCTCCCTTTTTGCAGGGGGCTAATGAGCAGTACTTC.

The V and J genes are TRBV19 and TRBJ1-1; D ambiguous. Deletions cut 3 bases from V and 1 base from J, with 6 bases between. The CDR3 totals 13 residues. The germline V gene encodes CDR1 LNHDA and CDR2 SQIVND (reference sequence). This chain's CDR3 is CASSIPGNTEAFF. CDR3 in DNA: TGTGCCAGTAGTATCCCAGGGAACACTGAAGCTTTCTTT.